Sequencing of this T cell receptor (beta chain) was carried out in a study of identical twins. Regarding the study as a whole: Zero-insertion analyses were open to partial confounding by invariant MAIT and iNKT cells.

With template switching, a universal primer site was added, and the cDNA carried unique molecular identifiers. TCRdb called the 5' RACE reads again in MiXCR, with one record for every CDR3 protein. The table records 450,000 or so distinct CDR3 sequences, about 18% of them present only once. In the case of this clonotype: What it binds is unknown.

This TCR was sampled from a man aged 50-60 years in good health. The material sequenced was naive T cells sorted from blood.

CDR3 region: CAINGERGGTSTYEQYF. CDR3 DNA: TGTGCCATCAACGGGGAGCGGGGGGGCACCTCCACCTACGAGCAGTACTTC. This chain uses TRBV10-3 with TRBJ2-7; 10 bases line up with TRBD2. Germline CDR1 and CDR2: ENHRY and SYGVKD. The CDR3 consists of 17 residues. Unmatched junction bases numbered 14, after V lost 7 bases and J lost 2 bases.